One TCR beta chain is described in this entry. Antigen unknown. V was shortened by 0 bases and J by 7 bases, with 16 bases between the two germline ends. Per germline, CDR1 GTSNPN and CDR2 SVGIG (reference sequence). The CDR3 runs 16 residues. The sample is drawn from a study of cytomegalovirus exposure and HLA in healthy donors. Study as a whole: A later analysis reported the 120 or so validation repertoires used the same platform as the roughly 700 first-cohort repertoires.

TCRdb's copy holds only in-frame clones and misses some; the assay was immunoSEQ multiplex PCR. The repertoire holds more than 110,000 clones, approximately 94% seen once, with around 1.9% in the top ten. Study outcomes and limitations: The classifier was said to identify cytomegalovirus status with high specificity and sensitivity. In vitro testing confirmed a few CMV-associated chains as specific for CMV antigens.

Specimen: PBMCs. The source of this sequence is a man aged 18 to 29 in good health and CMV-seropositive. The V and J genes are TRBV30 and TRBJ1-6, with a tentative D call TRBD1 (5 bases). CDR3 loop: CAWSVPAGYGNSPLHF. Here the CDR3 DNA reads TGTGCCTGGAGTGTACCGGCAGGGTATGGGAATTCACCCCTCCACTTT.